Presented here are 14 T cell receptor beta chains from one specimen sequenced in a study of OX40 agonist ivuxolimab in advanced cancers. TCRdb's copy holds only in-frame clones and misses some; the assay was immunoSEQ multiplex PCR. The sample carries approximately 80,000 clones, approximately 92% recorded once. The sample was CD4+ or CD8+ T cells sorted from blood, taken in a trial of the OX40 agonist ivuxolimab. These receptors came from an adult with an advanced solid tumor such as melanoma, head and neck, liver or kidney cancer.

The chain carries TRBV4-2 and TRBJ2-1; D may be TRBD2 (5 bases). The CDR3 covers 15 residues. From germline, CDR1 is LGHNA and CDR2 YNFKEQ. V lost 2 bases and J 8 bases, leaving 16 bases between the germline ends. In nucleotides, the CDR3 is TGTGCCAGCAGCCAACAGCGAAGAGGGATCGATGAGCAGTTCTTC. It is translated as CASSQQRRGIDEQFF.

The CDR3 is CASSSTGVGETQYF. In DNA, the CDR3 is TGTGCCAGCAGCTCGACAGGGGTTGGTGAGACCCAGTACTTC. The chain recombines TRBV7-8 with TRBJ2-5; 8 bases line up with TRBD1. The CDR3 sequence is 14 residues long. The V gene's germline CDR1 is SGHVS and CDR2 FQNEAQ. Trimming cost V 4 bases and J 5 bases; bases outside gene matches: 6.

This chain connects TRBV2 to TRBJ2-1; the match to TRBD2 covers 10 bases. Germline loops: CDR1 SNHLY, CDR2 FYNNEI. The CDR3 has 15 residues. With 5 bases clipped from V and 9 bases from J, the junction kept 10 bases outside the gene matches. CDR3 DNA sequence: TGTGCCAGCAGTCTGGTGGTAGCGGGAGGAGGTGAGCAGTTCTTC. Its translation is CASSLVVAGGGEQFF.

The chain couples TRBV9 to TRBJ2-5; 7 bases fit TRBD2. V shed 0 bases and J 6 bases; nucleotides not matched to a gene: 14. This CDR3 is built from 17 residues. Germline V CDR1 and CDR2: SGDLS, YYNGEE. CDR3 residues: CASSVGVSGNLEKTQYF. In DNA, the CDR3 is TGTGCCAGCAGCGTAGGAGTAAGCGGGAACCTCGAAAAGACCCAGTACTTC. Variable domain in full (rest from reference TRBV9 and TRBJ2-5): DSGVTQTPKHLITATGQRVTLRCSPRSGDLSVYWYQQSLDQGLQFLIQYYNGEERAKGNILERFSAQQFPDLHSELNLSSLELGDSALYFCASSVGVSGNLEKTQYFGPGTRLLVL.

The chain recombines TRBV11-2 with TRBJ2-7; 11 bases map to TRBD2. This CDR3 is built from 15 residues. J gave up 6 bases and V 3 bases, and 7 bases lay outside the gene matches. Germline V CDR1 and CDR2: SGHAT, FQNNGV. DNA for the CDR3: TGTGCCAGCAGCTTCACTAGCGGGAGCGAAGGCGAGCAGTACTTC. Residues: CASSFTSGSEGEQYF.

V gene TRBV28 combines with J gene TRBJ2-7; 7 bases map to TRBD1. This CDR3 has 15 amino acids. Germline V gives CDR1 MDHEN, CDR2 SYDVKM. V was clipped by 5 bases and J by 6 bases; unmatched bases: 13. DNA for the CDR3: TGTGCCAGCAGTACTACAGGGGCCCGCCTGGGCGAGCAGTACTTC. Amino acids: CASSTTGARLGEQYF.

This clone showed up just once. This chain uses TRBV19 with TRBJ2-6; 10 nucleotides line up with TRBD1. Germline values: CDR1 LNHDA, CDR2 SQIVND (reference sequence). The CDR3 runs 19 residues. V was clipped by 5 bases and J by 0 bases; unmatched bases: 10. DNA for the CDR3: TGTGCCAGTAGTCCCCGGGGACAGGGGATCTCCTCTGGGGCCAACGTCCTGACTTTC. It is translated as CASSPRGQGISSGANVLTF. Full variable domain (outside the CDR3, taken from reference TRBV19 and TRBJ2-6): DGGITQSPKYLFRKEGQNVTLSCEQNLNHDAMYWYRQDPGQGLRLIYYSQIVNDFQKGDIAEGYSVSREKKESFPLTVTSAQKNPTAFYLCASSPRGQGISSGANVLTFGAGSRLTVL.

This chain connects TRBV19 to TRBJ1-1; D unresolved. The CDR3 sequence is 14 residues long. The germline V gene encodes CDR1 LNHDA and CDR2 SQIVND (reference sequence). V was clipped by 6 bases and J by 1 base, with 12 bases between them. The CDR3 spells CASRDWSRNTEAFF. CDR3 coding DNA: TGTGCCAGTAGGGACTGGTCAAGGAACACTGAAGCTTTCTTT.

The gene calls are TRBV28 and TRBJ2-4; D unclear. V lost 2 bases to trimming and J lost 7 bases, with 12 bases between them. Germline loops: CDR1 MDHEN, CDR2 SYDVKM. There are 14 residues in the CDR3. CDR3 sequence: CASSLEARRNIQYF. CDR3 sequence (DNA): TGTGCCAGCAGTTTAGAGGCTCGCAGGAACATTCAGTACTTC.

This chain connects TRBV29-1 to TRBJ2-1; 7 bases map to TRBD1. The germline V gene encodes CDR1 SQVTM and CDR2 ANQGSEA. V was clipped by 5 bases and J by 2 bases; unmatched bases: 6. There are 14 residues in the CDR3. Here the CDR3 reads CSVIRQGAYNEQFF. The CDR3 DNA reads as TGCAGCGTTATAAGGCAGGGGGCCTACAATGAGCAGTTCTTC.

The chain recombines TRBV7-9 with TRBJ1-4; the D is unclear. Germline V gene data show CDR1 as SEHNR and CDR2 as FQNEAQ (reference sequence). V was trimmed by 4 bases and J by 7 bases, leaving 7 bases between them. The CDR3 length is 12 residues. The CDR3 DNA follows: TGTGCCAGCAGCTCAATGGGTGAAAAACTGTTTTTT. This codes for CASSSMGEKLFF.

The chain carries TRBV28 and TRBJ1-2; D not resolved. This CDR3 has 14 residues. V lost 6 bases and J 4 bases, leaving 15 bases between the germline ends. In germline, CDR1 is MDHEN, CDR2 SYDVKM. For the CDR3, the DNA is TGTGCCAGCAGACCCCCGCTGCACGGCTATGGCTACACCTTC. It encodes CASRPPLHGYGYTF.

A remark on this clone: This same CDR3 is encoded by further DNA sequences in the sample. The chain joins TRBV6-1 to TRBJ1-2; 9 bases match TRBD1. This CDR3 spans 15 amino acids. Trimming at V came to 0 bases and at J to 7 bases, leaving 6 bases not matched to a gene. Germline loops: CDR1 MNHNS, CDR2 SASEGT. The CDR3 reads CASSEALRTGVGYTF. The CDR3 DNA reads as TGTGCCAGCAGTGAAGCGTTGAGGACAGGGGTTGGCTACACCTTC.

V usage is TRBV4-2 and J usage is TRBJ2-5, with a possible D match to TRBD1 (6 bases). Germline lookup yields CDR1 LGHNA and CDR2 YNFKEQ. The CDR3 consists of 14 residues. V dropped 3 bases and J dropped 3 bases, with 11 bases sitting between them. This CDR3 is CASSQGRGEETQYF. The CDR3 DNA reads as TGTGCCAGCAGCCAGGGCAGGGGTGAAGAGACCCAGTACTTC.